The rows below give T cell receptor beta chains drawn from one sample of a study of cytomegalovirus exposure and HLA in healthy donors. Profiling relied on immunoSEQ multiplex PCR, and the TCRdb table lists in-frame clones only, not all of them. The data hold about 160,000 clones, with roughly 85% observed a single time. The specimen sequenced was PBMCs. Source of these receptors: a male donor in good health and CMV-seropositive. The CDR3 runs from the conserved cysteine through the conserved F or W. The order of the fields is CDR3 protein, CDR3 DNA, clone size, V gene, D gene, J gene. D genes are given only for firm matches. Expanded clones are given a class, and other clones once, few, many or no size at all.

CDR3aa: CASSMSGAGGRATGNTIYF; CDR3nt: TGTGCCAGCAGCATGTCTGGAGCAGGGGGCCGAGCAACAGGAAACACCATATATTTT; abundance: NA; v_gene: TRBV7-9; d_gene: TRBD1; j_gene: TRBJ1-3
CDR3aa: CASSLQRNTEAFF; CDR3nt: TGTGCCAGCAGTCTACAGAGGAACACTGAAGCTTTCTTT; abundance: NA; v_gene: TRBV6-5; d_gene: NA; j_gene: TRBJ1-1
CDR3aa: CAISESTTYEQYF; CDR3nt: TGTGCCATCAGTGAGTCGACAACCTACGAGCAGTACTTC; abundance: NA; v_gene: TRBV10-3; d_gene: NA; j_gene: TRBJ2-7
CDR3aa: CASSSGQGGNQPQHF; CDR3nt: TGTGCCAGCAGCTCCGGACAGGGGGGCAATCAGCCCCAGCATTTT; abundance: NA; v_gene: TRBV7-9; d_gene: TRBD1; j_gene: TRBJ1-5
CDR3aa: CASSPRRDGEQYF; CDR3nt: TGTGCCAGCTCACCCCGGAGGGATGGCGAGCAGTACTTC; abundance: NA; v_gene: TRBV18; d_gene: NA; j_gene: TRBJ2-7
CDR3aa: CASSLTFTPNAIYF; CDR3nt: TGTGCCAGCAGTCTTACATTTACCCCAAACGCCATATATTTT; abundance: NA; v_gene: TRBV9; d_gene: NA; j_gene: TRBJ1-3
CDR3aa: CASSAGTAGKYNEQFF; CDR3nt: TGTGCCAGCAGCGCAGGGACAGCCGGGAAGTACAATGAGCAGTTCTTC; abundance: NA; v_gene: TRBV9; d_gene: TRBD1; j_gene: TRBJ2-1
CDR3aa: CASSDPRQGLMNTEAFF; CDR3nt: TGTGCCAGTAGTGACCCCCGACAGGGGTTGATGAACACTGAAGCTTTCTTT; abundance: NA; v_gene: TRBV19; d_gene: TRBD1; j_gene: TRBJ1-1
CDR3aa: CASGLGGSGANGLTF; CDR3nt: TGTGCCAGCGGCTTAGGGGGTTCTGGGGCCAACGGCCTGACTTTC; abundance: NA; v_gene: TRBV6-1; d_gene: NA; j_gene: TRBJ2-6
CDR3aa: CAWTRGGGTEAFF; CDR3nt: TGTGCCTGGACCCGGGGGGGTGGCACTGAAGCTTTCTTT; abundance: NA; v_gene: TRBV30; d_gene: NA; j_gene: TRBJ1-1
CDR3aa: CASRARGLVEQYF; CDR3nt: TGTGCCAGCAGGGCCAGGGGGCTGGTCGAGCAGTACTTC; abundance: NA; v_gene: TRBV6-1; d_gene: TRBD1; j_gene: TRBJ2-7
CDR3aa: CASSHDSQRQETQYF; CDR3nt: TGCGCCAGCAGCCATGACTCCCAGCGCCAAGAGACCCAGTACTTC; abundance: NA; v_gene: TRBV4-3; d_gene: NA; j_gene: TRBJ2-5
CDR3aa: CAWSYTRTSGGPGQFF; CDR3nt: TGTGCCTGGAGCTACACCCGGACTAGCGGGGGCCCCGGGCAGTTCTTC; abundance: NA; v_gene: TRBV30; d_gene: TRBD2; j_gene: TRBJ2-1
CDR3aa: CASSLGGTGANGLTF; CDR3nt: TGTGCCAGCAGCTTGGGGGGGACAGGGGCCAACGGCCTGACTTTC; abundance: NA; v_gene: TRBV5-4; d_gene: TRBD1; j_gene: TRBJ2-6
CDR3aa: CASSRDRETEAFF; CDR3nt: TGTGCCAGCTCGCGGGACAGGGAAACTGAAGCTTTCTTT; abundance: NA; v_gene: TRBV18; d_gene: TRBD1; j_gene: TRBJ1-1
CDR3aa: CAWSIPTGGPTGELFF; CDR3nt: TGTGCCTGGAGTATCCCGACAGGGGGGCCTACCGGGGAGCTGTTTTTT; abundance: NA; v_gene: TRBV30; d_gene: TRBD1; j_gene: TRBJ2-2
CDR3aa: CAISDFSQGAQTKNIQYF; CDR3nt: TGTGCCATCAGTGATTTCTCACAGGGGGCGCAGACCAAAAACATTCAGTACTTC; abundance: few; v_gene: TRBV10-3; d_gene: TRBD1; j_gene: TRBJ2-4
CDR3aa: CASSFRGANTGELFF; CDR3nt: TGTGCCAGCAGCTTCCGGGGGGCGAACACCGGGGAGCTGTTTTTT; abundance: NA; v_gene: TRBV13; d_gene: TRBD2; j_gene: TRBJ2-2
CDR3aa: CASSPAGDTQYF; CDR3nt: TGTGCCAGCAGCCCGGCGGGAGATACGCAGTATTTT; abundance: once; v_gene: TRBV7-9; d_gene: NA; j_gene: TRBJ2-3